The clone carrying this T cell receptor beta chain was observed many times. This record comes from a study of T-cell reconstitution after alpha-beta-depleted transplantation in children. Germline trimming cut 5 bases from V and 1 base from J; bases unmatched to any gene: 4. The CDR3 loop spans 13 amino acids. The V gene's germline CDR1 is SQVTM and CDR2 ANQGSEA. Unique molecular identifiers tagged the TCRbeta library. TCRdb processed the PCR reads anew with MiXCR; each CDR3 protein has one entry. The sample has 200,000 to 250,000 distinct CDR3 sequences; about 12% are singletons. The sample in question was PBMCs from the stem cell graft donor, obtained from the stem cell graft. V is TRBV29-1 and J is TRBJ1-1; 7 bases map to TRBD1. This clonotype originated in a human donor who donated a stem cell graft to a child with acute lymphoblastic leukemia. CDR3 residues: CSVSGQENTEAFF. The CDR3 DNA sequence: TGCAGCGTTTCAGGACAGGAGAACACTGAAGCTTTCTTT.